The clone carrying this TCR beta chain has just one count. Its specificity is not known. The data were taken from a study of T cell responses to AZD1222 COVID-19 vaccine. Study findings and constraints: Breadth and depth of Spike-specific TCRs rose after two AZD1222 doses. Donors skewed white British and female; clonal diversity was possibly underestimated.

Libraries were prepared by immunoSEQ multiplex PCR; TCRdb keeps only in-frame clonotypes and omits some of them. This table has about 110,000 clones, roughly 90% appearing once. The source material was peripheral blood, sampled 28 days after the second AZD1222 dose. This clonotype originated in an adult who received the AZD1222 COVID-19 vaccine.

CDR3 residues: CASSLPWQGRGNEQFF. The CDR3 nucleotides are TGCGCCAGCAGCTTGCCCTGGCAGGGAAGGGGCAATGAGCAGTTCTTC. This chain joins TRBV5-1 and TRBJ2-1, with D possibly being TRBD1 (5 bases). The germline V gene has CDR1 SGHRS and CDR2 YFSETQ. V was trimmed by 1 base and J by 6 bases, leaving 17 bases between them. The CDR3 loop spans 16 amino acids.